Each of the 11 T cell receptor beta chains below was sequenced from the same sample in a study of OX40 agonist ivuxolimab in advanced cancers. Produced via immunoSEQ multiplex PCR; TCRdb's table is partial and in-frame only. The sample lists tens of thousands of clones, around 91% occurring once. The sample was CD4+ or CD8+ T cells sorted from blood, taken in a trial of the OX40 agonist ivuxolimab. The source is an adult with an advanced solid tumor such as melanoma, head and neck, liver or kidney cancer.

This rearrangement joins TRBV23-1 to TRBJ1-5, with a tentative D call TRBD1 (6 bases). TRBV23-1 has ORF status, its function being uncertain. V lost 2 bases, J lost 7 bases, and 15 bases lay in between. The CDR3 is 15 amino acids. The CDR3 DNA sequence: TGCGCCAGCAGTCAAGCAGACACACAGGGACAGCCCCAGCATTTT. This gives the protein CASSQADTQGQPQHF.

The chain couples TRBV4-3 to TRBJ1-1; D ambiguous. Germline V gene lookup returns CDR1 LGHNA and CDR2 YSLEER. CDR3 size: 13 residues. The V and J ends lost 0 bases and 5 bases respectively, with 7 bases between them. CDR3 coding DNA: TGCGCCAGCAGCCAAGATACAGCTACTGAAGCTTTCTTT. Translation gives CASSQDTATEAFF.

V usage is TRBV6-5 and J usage is TRBJ2-5, with 8 bases fitting TRBD1. J was trimmed by 5 bases and V by 10 bases; bases with no gene match: 9. The germline CDR1 and CDR2 sequences are MNHEY and SVGAGI. This CDR3 comprises 13 residues. CDR3 protein: CATQTGDEETQYF. The CDR3 DNA follows: TGTGCCACCCAGACAGGGGATGAGGAGACCCAGTACTTC.

The chain couples TRBV19 to TRBJ2-6; D might be TRBD2 (6 bases). The CDR3 runs to 14 residues. Germline V CDR1 and CDR2: LNHDA, SQIVND (reference sequence). V lost 6 bases and J 4 bases, leaving 10 bases between the germline ends. The CDR3 nucleotides read TGTGCCAGTAGACCTGGGAGGGGGGCCAACGTCCTGACTTTC. This translates into CASRPGRGANVLTF.

V and J are TRBV19 and TRBJ2-7, with D possibly TRBD2 on 5 matching bases. In germline, CDR1 is LNHDA, CDR2 SQIVND (reference sequence). This CDR3 spans 14 amino acids. Trimming removed 2 bases at V and 0 bases at J, with 8 bases between. The CDR3 nucleotides are TGTGCCAGTAGTATAAACGACTACTCCTACGAGCAGTACTTC. This sequence encodes CASSINDYSYEQYF.

The chain employs TRBV9 and TRBJ2-7; unclear D gene. CDR3 length: 15 residues. Trimming removed 0 bases from V and 3 bases from J, with 13 bases in between. Germline loops: CDR1 SGDLS, CDR2 YYNGEE. CDR3 protein: CASSVDGGDFYEQYF. The DNA of the CDR3 is TGTGCCAGCAGCGTAGATGGCGGAGACTTCTACGAGCAGTACTTC.

The chain recombines TRBV6-5 with TRBJ2-5; D is uncertain. Trimming shortened V by 8 bases and J by 4 bases, and 14 bases separated the two germline ends. Germline assignment: CDR1 MNHEY and CDR2 SVGAGI. The CDR3 is 13 amino acids. In DNA, the CDR3 is TGTGCCAGCGAAGGGCAGAACCGAGAGACCCAGTACTTC. This sequence encodes CASEGQNRETQYF.

This clone was seen a single time. The V and J genes are TRBV7-9 and TRBJ1-1; 9 bases are a match to TRBD1. The ends lost 0 bases at V and 1 base at J; junction bases unmatched: 6. CDR1 is SEHNR and CDR2 is FQNEAQ in the germline V gene (reference sequence). The length of the CDR3 is 17 residues. CDR3 residues: CASSLAQGAAGNTEAFF. In nucleotides, the CDR3 is TGTGCCAGCAGCTTAGCACAGGGGGCCGCCGGGAACACTGAAGCTTTCTTT.

The chain combines TRBV21-1 with TRBJ2-5; the tabulated D call, TRBD1, remains unverified against the DNA. TRBV21-1 is a listed pseudogene. The CDR3 is 12 residues long. CDR3 sequence reads: CASRAGGETQYF. As DNA, the CDR3 is TGTGCCAGCAGGGCAGGGGGTGAAACCCAGTACTTC.

The rearrangement uses TRBV13 and TRBJ1-1; 9 bases align to TRBD1. The CDR3 runs 16 residues. The V segment lost 7 bases and the J segment 5 bases; nucleotides outside the gene matches: 14. Germline V gene data show CDR1 as PRHDT and CDR2 as FYEKMQ (reference sequence). The CDR3 spells CASNPTSGTGWTEAFF. CDR3 DNA: TGTGCCAGCAACCCAACGTCAGGGACAGGGTGGACTGAAGCTTTCTTT.

The chain recombines TRBV27 with TRBJ2-2; D gene ambiguous. The CDR3 length is 14 residues. Looked up from germline, CDR1 is MNHEY and CDR2 is SMNVEV (reference sequence). V lost 2 bases to trimming and J lost 1 base, with 5 bases between them. In DNA, the CDR3 is TGTGCCAGCAGTTTAATTCTGAACACCGGGGAGCTGTTTTTT. Amino acid sequence: CASSLILNTGELFF.